This T cell receptor beta chain was captured by sequencing in a study of blood T cell repertoires in COVID-19. Study details: Nucleic acid was either cDNA or gDNA, and it came from T cells, B-cell-depleted T cells, or PBMCs.

This CDR3 is built from 16 residues. V gave up 0 bases and J gave up 0 bases; unmatched junction bases: 3. In germline, CDR1 is SGHRS, CDR2 YFSETQ. In the original workflow: Amplification of reference gene primers was used by the study to estimate nucleated cell counts. Repertoires were generated with immunoSEQ multiplex PCR, while TCRdb's copy carries only in-frame clones and drops some. That table gives V, J and clone size, and the DNA gave D and trimming. Found here are roughly 190,000 clones, about 81% of them singletons; the top ten hold roughly 14%. This rearrangement joins TRBV5-1 to TRBJ1-3, with TRBD1 matching over 7 bases. Sequencing used peripheral blood. This receptor was taken from a man aged 25-45 years with active or convalescent COVID-19. For the CDR3, the DNA is TGCGCCAGCAGCTTGGGGGACAGCCTCTCTGGAAACACCATATATTTT. This translates into CASSLGDSLSGNTIYF. The full variable domain, completed using reference TRBV5-1 and TRBJ1-3, is KAGVTQTPRYLIKTRGQQVTLSCSPISGHRSVSWYQQTPGQGLQFLFEYFSETQRNKGNFPGRFSGRQFSNSRSEMNVSTLELGDSALYLCASSLGDSLSGNTIYFGEGSWLTVV.